This T cell receptor (beta chain) was found in a study of cytomegalovirus exposure and HLA in healthy donors. The wider study: Across roughly 400 genotyped donors, 81% landed in the Caucasian-associated ancestry cluster. Whole-study findings and limits: In vitro work confirmed that a few CMV-associated chains recognize CMV antigens. The HLA-A and HLA-B alleles of most subjects were reportedly predicted accurately from TCR beta sequences.

Primers: 60 Vbeta forward and 13 Jbeta reverse. Method: immunoSEQ multiplex PCR; TCRdb's copy keeps in-frame clones and lacks some. The data hold 150,000 to 200,000 clones, with approximately 82% observed a single time. This clone has just a few counts. Its antigen is not known. CDR1 is SGHRS, CDR2 YFSETQ, per germline. CDR3 length: 15 residues. J was trimmed by 5 bases and V by 0 bases; bases with no gene match: 7. The receptor's source is a woman aged 18-29 years in good health and CMV-seropositive. Sequencing was performed on PBMCs. The V gene is TRBV5-1, the J gene TRBJ2-5, with TRBD1 identical over 7 bases. For the CDR3, the DNA is TGCGCCAGCAGCTTGGGGGGACAGCGTGGGGAGACCCAGTACTTC. It is translated as CASSLGGQRGETQYF.